This TCR beta chain was identified during a study of T cell clonotyping in hematopoietic cell transplantation. Profiled with immunoSEQ multiplex PCR; TCRdb holds only in-frame clones, not every one. The table has under 6,500 clones, 55% to 75% seen once. Details on this clone: Its antigen is unidentified.

The study, taken as a whole, reports: No sorting was done, leaving CD4 and CD8 contributions mixed. Pathologically expanded recipient clonotypes increased progressively from day 30 to day 180 as diversity fell. Higher Inverse Simpson Index values in graft donor and pretransplant recipient predicted broader posttransplant TCR diversity.

Blood collection times were about day -28 and days 30, 100, 180 posttransplant. CDR1 and CDR2 (germline): SNHLY, FYNNEI. The CDR3 spans 13 residues. Trimming removed 5 bases at V and 7 bases at J, with 11 bases between. The chain employs TRBV2 and TRBJ2-2; D ambiguous. The source was PBMCs, collected 100 days after allogeneic stem cell transplant. The receptor was derived from a female patient in her fifties or sixties who had an allogeneic stem cell transplant, so the T cells may come from the graft donor. Some clones in this sample may be carry-over from other donors' samples. CDR3 sequence: CASSPYPRGELFF. DNA of the CDR3: TGTGCCAGCAGTCCATACCCCCGCGGGGAGCTGTTTTTT. Using reference TRBV2 and TRBJ2-2 for the parts outside the CDR3, the full variable domain is EPEVTQTPSHQVTQMGQEVILRCVPISNHLYFYWYRQILGQKVEFLVSFYNNEISEKSEIFDDQFSVERPDGSNFTLKIRSTKLEDSAMYFCASSPYPRGELFFGEGSRLTVL.